This T cell receptor beta chain was captured by sequencing in a study of siplizumab effects on memory and regulatory T cells. For this clone: Its antigen is unidentified.

Findings of the study overall: Naive T cells seemed more diverse than memory cells and seemed major alloresponse contributors. Alloreactive CD4+ clones that could be mapped were on average approximately 69% Treg-derived with siplizumab, against approximately 28% in controls. Proliferating Tregs taken from siplizumab cultures were not shown to have a confirmed suppressive function.

Trimming took off 1 base at V and 0 bases at J, with 7 bases between the two ends. Germline V lookup: CDR1 SGHTA, CDR2 FQGNSA. This CDR3 is built from 15 residues. Measured with immunoSEQ multiplex PCR; TCRdb has only the in-frame clones, and not every one. This table has fewer than 120,000 clones, just under 95% appearing once. Sequencing used CD4+ T cells sorted from blood. The V call is TRBV7-2, the J call TRBJ1-3; D gene uncertain. The clonotype was recovered from a human donor in good health. The CDR3 nucleotides are TGTGCCAGCAGCTTAGAGAATTACTCTGGAAACACCATATATTTT. Translation gives CASSLENYSGNTIYF.